This T cell receptor (beta chain) was retrieved from a study of PD-1 blockade in classical Hodgkin lymphoma. The germline gives CDR1 KGHSY, CDR2 FQNENV. This CDR3 has 15 amino acids. The J segment lost 3 bases and the V segment lost 4 bases, leaving 9 bases of the junction unmatched. TCRdb's table, derived via immunoSEQ multiplex PCR, lists solely in-frame clones and lacks some. This sample carries approximately 9,300 clones, more than 75% of them seen once, and the ten largest clones take around 14%. Indicated time point: newly diagnosed, previously untreated cHL patient sample. PBMCs, once thawed, yielded CD8+ T cells isolated by magnetic negative selection. Comparison came from newly diagnosed, untreated classical Hodgkin lymphoma PBMCs.

The sequence was obtained from a human donor with classical Hodgkin lymphoma. Specimen: CD8+ T cells from blood. The rearrangement joins TRBV16 to TRBJ2-7; 7 bases agree with TRBD1. The CDR3 sequence: CASSPDEGAFYEQYF. The DNA for the CDR3 is TGTGCCAGCAGCCCTGATGAGGGGGCCTTCTACGAGCAGTACTTC. Full variable domain (missing parts from reference TRBV16 and TRBJ2-7): GEEVAQTPKHLVRGEGQKAKLYCAPIKGHSYVFWYQQVLKNEFKFLISFQNENVFDETGMPKERFSAKCLPNSPCSLEIQATKLEDSAVYFCASSPDEGAFYEQYFGPGTRLTVT.